One and the same sample provided the 32 T cell receptor beta chains below, sequenced in a study of T cell repertoires in aging, cancer and after chemotherapy. Multiplex touch-down PCR with TRB-A/B primers amplified rearranged V-D-J TRB sequences. In TCRdb, the multiplex PCR reads were re-called with MiXCR into one record per CDR3 protein. The sample consists of 15,000 to 20,000 distinct CDR3 sequences, less than 45% of them appearing once. The template was genomic DNA from peripheral blood, not RNA. Sequenced material: blood. These TCRs come from a human donor with a solid tumor.

In its sample, this clonotype is medium-sized. The chain links TRBV6-2 or TRBV6-3 to TRBJ2-1; 8 bases are a match to TRBD2. CDR3 length equals 15 residues. V gave up 6 bases and J gave up 0 bases; unmatched junction bases: 4. Germline V gene lookup returns CDR1 MNHEY and CDR2 SVGEGT. The CDR3 spells CASSPGTSSYNEQFF. The CDR3 nucleotides read TGTGCCAGCAGCCCCGGGACTAGCTCCTACAATGAGCAGTTCTTC.

The gene calls are TRBV15 and TRBJ2-1, with TRBD2 as a possible D gene (6 bases). CDR3 length: 12 residues. The V and J ends lost 3 bases and 13 bases respectively, with 13 bases between them. Germline CDR1 LNHNV, CDR2 YYDKDF (reference sequence). The CDR3: CATSSEEGTQFF. As DNA, the CDR3 is TGTGCCACCAGCAGCGAGGAAGGGACTCAGTTCTTC.

Comment on this clonotype: This is likely a read error, given that the CDR3 carries no conserved phenylalanine or tryptophan at its end. The chain combines TRBV5-4 with TRBJ2-1; unclear D gene. CDR1 and CDR2 from the germline V gene are SGHNT and YYREEE (reference sequence). CDR3 size: 14 residues. V lost 0 bases and J lost 4, with 8 bases in between. The CDR3 coding sequence is TGTGCCAGCAGCTTGGGATCCGCGTACAATGAGCAGTTCCTC. Its protein product is CASSLGSAYNEQFL.

In its sample, this clonotype was seen a few times. The V and J genes are TRBV6-6 and TRBJ2-7; TRBD2 aligns across 8 bases. Germline CDR1 MNHNY, CDR2 SVGAGI (reference sequence). The CDR3 runs to 15 residues. V was pared by 6 bases and J by 0 bases, with 7 bases of the junction left unmatched. Here the CDR3 reads CASRPTGTSSYEQYF. The CDR3 DNA is TGTGCCAGCAGACCCACCGGGACTAGCTCCTACGAGCAGTACTTC.

The chain joins TRBV19 to TRBJ2-7; 12 bases are shared with TRBD2. The CDR3 is made up of 17 amino acids. Germline V gene lookup returns CDR1 LNHDA and CDR2 SQIVND (reference sequence). The J segment lost 1 base and the V segment lost 7 bases, leaving 11 bases of the junction unmatched. The CDR3, as DNA: TGTGCCAGTACGGTAAGCGGACTAGCGGGATCTTCCTACGAGCAGTACTTC. It specifies CASTVSGLAGSSYEQYF.

The chain is built from TRBV6-6 and TRBJ2-1; 11 bases fit TRBD2. Per germline, CDR1 MNHNY and CDR2 SVGAGI (reference sequence). The CDR3 covers 15 residues. Trimming cost V 5 bases and J 3 bases; bases outside gene matches: 3. Here the CDR3 reads CASSDLAGGYNEQFF. CDR3 nucleotides: TGTGCCAGCAGTGATCTAGCGGGGGGCTACAATGAGCAGTTCTTC.

The V call is TRBV27, the J call TRBJ2-1, with TRBD2 as a possible D gene (6 bases). V was trimmed by 6 bases and J by 7 bases, leaving 16 bases between them. The CDR3 extends over 14 amino acids. Germline lookup yields CDR1 MNHEY and CDR2 SMNVEV (reference sequence). The CDR3 DNA reads as TGTGCCAGCAGCCTAGGGGCGGGATTGAATGAGCAGTTCTTC. It codes for CASSLGAGLNEQFF.

By frequency in the sample, this clonotype is medium-sized. This chain connects TRBV29-1 to TRBJ2-3, with D possibly TRBD1 on 6 matching bases. CDR1 and CDR2 from the germline V gene are SQVTM and ANQGSEA. Trimming shortened V by 4 bases and J by 2 bases, and 16 bases separated the two germline ends. The length of the CDR3 is 15 residues. The CDR3 bases are TGCAGCGTTGCTGGGTGGGGGCCCCACACAGATACGCAGTATTTT. Its translation: CSVAGWGPHTDTQYF.

This clonotype occurred a few times. The V gene is TRBV15, the J gene TRBJ2-5; D may match TRBD1 or TRBD2 (5 bases each). There are 14 residues in the CDR3. CDR1 and CDR2 from the germline V gene are LNHNV and YYDKDF (reference sequence). With 1 base removed from V and 7 bases from J, the gap between germline ends came to 13 bases. CDR3 bases: TGTGCCACCAGCAGAGTGGGCAGGGACGGGACCCAGTACTTC. It codes for CATSRVGRDGTQYF.

This chain joins TRBV19 and TRBJ2-4; 9 bases are a match to TRBD2. This CDR3 contains 15 residues. The V and J ends lost 5 bases and 0 bases, in that order; junction bases with no gene match: 2. The germline gives CDR1 LNHDA, CDR2 SQIVND (reference sequence). The CDR3 bases are TGTGCCAGTAGTCGGCGGGGGGGAGCCAAAAACATTCAGTACTTC. It translates to CASSRRGGAKNIQYF.

This clonotype is judged medium-sized. The chain joins TRBV19 to TRBJ2-3, with D hard to call. The CDR3 loop spans 13 amino acids. Germline loops: CDR1 LNHDA, CDR2 SQIVND (reference sequence). The V and J ends lost 1 base and 2 bases respectively, with 4 bases between them. CDR3 amino acids: CASSIADTDTQYF. CDR3 coding DNA: TGTGCCAGTAGTATAGCGGACACAGATACGCAGTATTTT.

This chain's CDR3 is CASSSGLVQYNEQFF. CDR3 DNA: TGTGCCAGCAGCTCTGGACTAGTACAATACAATGAGCAGTTCTTC. The V and J genes are TRBV11-2 and TRBJ2-1; 7 bases align to TRBD2. This CDR3 is built from 15 residues. V lost 4 bases, J lost 4 bases, and 7 bases stayed unmatched. Germline values: CDR1 SGHAT, CDR2 FQNNGV.

This clonotype was counted between two and nine times. The V call is TRBV6-1, the J call TRBJ2-2; D remains ambiguous. V lost 3 bases, J lost 3 bases, and 8 bases lay in between. CDR1 and CDR2 (germline): MNHNS, SASEGT. This CDR3 has 14 amino acids. CDR3 DNA: TGTGCCAGCAGTGACGTGGGGTACACCGGGGAGCTGTTTTTT. This translates into CASSDVGYTGELFF.

The rearrangement uses TRBV27 and TRBJ2-7, with D perhaps TRBD2 (5 bases). CDR3 length: 16 residues. CDR1 is MNHEY and CDR2 is SMNVEV in the germline V gene (reference sequence). V lost 0 bases and J lost 0, with 12 bases in between. DNA of the CDR3: TGTGCCAGCAGTTTATCGTCATATGGGAGCTCCTACGAGCAGTACTTC. Its protein is CASSLSSYGSSYEQYF.

The CDR3 sequence is CSATGQSNTEAFF. CDR3 bases: TGCAGCGCGACAGGGCAATCGAACACTGAAGCTTTCTTT. V usage is TRBV29-1 and J usage is TRBJ1-1, with TRBD1 matching over 7 bases. Per germline, CDR1 SQVTM and CDR2 ANQGSEA. Germline trimming cut 7 bases from V and 1 base from J; bases unmatched to any gene: 6. This CDR3 has 13 amino acids.

This chain links TRBV24-1 with TRBJ2-7, with TRBD1 identical over 9 bases. The germline gives CDR1 KGHDR, CDR2 SFDVKD. V lost 6 bases, J lost 5 bases, and 13 bases stayed unmatched. The CDR3 loop spans 16 amino acids. The CDR3 region is CATSPSGTGSSHEQYF. DNA of the CDR3: TGTGCCACCAGTCCCTCCGGGACAGGGTCATCCCACGAGCAGTACTTC.

This clonotype was seen a few times. The gene calls are TRBV18 and TRBJ1-1; D uncertain. CDR1 KGHSH and CDR2 LQKENI come from the germline V gene. V shed 10 bases and J shed 4 bases, with 28 bases lying between them. The CDR3 spans 17 residues. The CDR3 loop reads CATLSETNRGRSTEAFF. CDR3 sequence (DNA): TGTGCCACCTTAAGCGAAACAAATCGCGGGAGGAGCACTGAAGCTTTCTTT.

A single count supports this clonotype. This chain joins TRBV5-1 and TRBJ2-5; weak D call: TRBD2 (6 bases). CDR1 and CDR2 from the germline V gene are SGHRS and YFSETQ. Trimming left V 4 bases short and J 5 bases short, with 12 bases between. This CDR3 region has 13 residues. CDR3 loop: CASSRTEGETQYF. The CDR3 DNA follows: TGCGCCAGCAGCCGAACGGAGGGCGAGACCCAGTACTTC.

The chain recombines TRBV12-3 or TRBV12-4 with TRBJ1-1; TRBD1 matches at 8 bases. V lost 1 base to trimming and J lost 5 bases; unmatched junction nucleotides: 6. The CDR3 is 15 amino acids. Here the CDR3 reads CASSLGQGAETEAFF. CDR3 nucleotide sequence: TGTGCCAGCAGTTTAGGTCAGGGGGCGGAAACTGAAGCTTTCTTT.

CDR3 region: CASSLSSDRSNQPQHF. The CDR3 coding sequence is TGTGCCAGCAGCTTATCTTCAGACAGGAGCAATCAGCCCCAGCATTTT. V is TRBV5-6 and J is TRBJ1-5; TRBD1 might be the D (6 bases). The CDR3 spans 16 residues. V lost 2 bases to trimming and J lost 1 base, with 13 bases between them. CDR1 is SGHDT and CDR2 is YYEEEE in the germline V gene.

The chain combines TRBV20-1 with TRBJ2-7; no clear D. The CDR3 is 10 amino acids. V was trimmed by 6 bases and J by 3 bases, leaving 6 bases between them. Germline CDR1 reads DFQATT; CDR2 reads SNEGSKA (reference sequence). CDR3 in amino acids: CSAPLYEQYF. The CDR3 coding sequence is TGCAGTGCCCCTCTCTACGAGCAGTACTTC.

This clonotype has just a few counts. This chain joins TRBV30 and TRBJ2-1; tentative D call: TRBD1 (6 bases). From germline, CDR1 is GTSNPN and CDR2 SVGIG (reference sequence). Between the trimmed V and J ends, which lost 5 bases and 9 bases, there was a span of 17 bases. This CDR3 has 13 residues. CDR3 protein: CAWSQGRNFEQFF. The CDR3 bases are TGTGCCTGGTCGCAGGGGCGAAACTTTGAGCAGTTCTTC.

Only one count was recorded for this clonotype. One end of the junction does not line up with germline, which may come from a read error. The chain recombines TRBV19 with TRBJ2-6, with 10 bases that match TRBD2. CDR3 length equals 15 residues. Germline CDR1 LNHDA, CDR2 SQIVND (reference sequence). This CDR3 reads CAGSLASGSIGEQFF. The DNA of the CDR3 is TGTGCCGGTAGCCTGGCTAGCGGGAGCATCGGTGAGCAGTTTTTC.

V usage is TRBV7-2 and J usage is TRBJ2-7, with a possible D match to TRBD2 (6 bases). In germline, CDR1 is SGHTA, CDR2 FQGNSA. This CDR3 spans 17 amino acids. Trimming stripped 2 bases from V and 5 bases from J, with 22 bases between. Written as DNA, the CDR3 is TGTGCCAGCAGCTTAAGCGCCGGGAGTCTAGTAGGGGACGAGCAGTACTTC. Encoded protein: CASSLSAGSLVGDEQYF.

The V and J genes are TRBV20-1 and TRBJ2-1, with D perhaps TRBD1 (5 bases). CDR1 and CDR2 (germline): DFQATT, SNEGSKA (reference sequence). CDR3 length: 13 amino acids. V was cut by 4 bases and J by 3 bases, with 10 bases left in between. Here the CDR3 reads CSATGKNYNEQFF. CDR3 coding DNA: TGCAGTGCTACAGGGAAAAACTACAATGAGCAGTTCTTC.

This rearrangement joins TRBV6-5 to TRBJ1-2, with 9 bases that match TRBD1. The germline gives CDR1 MNHEY, CDR2 SVGAGI. The junction had 4 bases not matched to a gene; V was cut back by 6 bases and J by 8 bases. CDR3 length: 12 amino acids. The CDR3 loop is CASSWTGVGYTF. The CDR3 DNA reads TGTGCCAGCAGCTGGACAGGGGTCGGCTACACCTTC.

This clonotype was counted a few times. The rearrangement uses TRBV30 and TRBJ2-1, with TRBD2 matching over 11 bases. The V segment lost 5 bases and the J segment 1 base; nucleotides outside the gene matches: 10. The germline CDR1 and CDR2 sequences are GTSNPN and SVGIG (reference sequence). The CDR3 contains 17 residues. The CDR3 loop reads CAWVTTSGRGSYNEQFF. DNA of the CDR3: TGTGCCTGGGTTACCACTAGCGGGAGAGGATCCTACAATGAGCAGTTCTTC.

This rearrangement joins TRBV6-5 to TRBJ1-2; D might be TRBD1 (5 bases). Germline values: CDR1 MNHEY, CDR2 SVGAGI. V lost 2 bases, J lost 5 bases, and 12 bases lay in between. CDR3 length: 14 amino acids. CDR3 bases: TGTGCCAGCAGTTACGGGGCCGGGGGGTATGGCTACACCTTC. Its translation is CASSYGAGGYGYTF.

V and J are TRBV5-1 and TRBJ1-1; D gene uncertain. The germline V gene has CDR1 SGHRS and CDR2 YFSETQ. The CDR3 totals 15 residues. V was trimmed by 0 bases and J by 0 bases, leaving 9 bases between them. CDR3 DNA sequence: TGCGCCAGCAGCTTGGGTAGGGAGATGAACACTGAAGCTTTCTTT. Translating it yields CASSLGREMNTEAFF.

The rearrangement joins TRBV13 to TRBJ2-5; D could derive from TRBD1 or TRBD2 (5 bases each). Germline assignment: CDR1 PRHDT and CDR2 FYEKMQ (reference sequence). The CDR3 contains 13 residues. Trimming removed 1 base at V and 9 bases at J, with 12 bases between. As DNA, the CDR3 is TGTGCCAGCAGCTTAGACCGGGTGGGGGCCCAGTACTTC. Residues: CASSLDRVGAQYF.

Only a few counts were recorded for this clonotype. The rearrangement links TRBV18 to TRBJ1-1, with D hard to call. Per the germline V gene, CDR1 is KGHSH and CDR2 is LQKENI. Between the trimmed V and J ends, which lost 2 bases and 1 base, there was a span of 5 bases. This CDR3 spans 13 amino acids. The CDR3 region has the DNA TGTGCCAGCTCACCAGCAGGGAACACTGAAGCTTTCTTT. As protein: CASSPAGNTEAFF.

This clonotype has more than one count but fewer than ten. The rearrangement joins TRBV5-5 to TRBJ2-3; possibly TRBD1 or TRBD2 for D (5 bases each). Germline values: CDR1 SGHKS, CDR2 YYEKEE (reference sequence). The CDR3 length is 15 residues. V was shortened by 0 bases and J by 7 bases, with 15 bases between the two germline ends. The DNA for the CDR3 is TGTGCCAGCAGCTTGGGGGGGACCGGCCCAAATACGCAGTATTTT. The encoded protein is CASSLGGTGPNTQYF. Complete variable domain (other parts from reference TRBV5-5 and TRBJ2-3): DAGVTQSPTHLIKTRGQQVTLRCSPISGHKSVSWYQQVLGQGPQFIFQYYEKEERGRGNFPDRFSARQFPNYSSELNVNALLLGDSALYLCASSLGGTGPNTQYFGPGTRLTVL.